This TCR beta chain emerged from a study of blood T cell repertoires in COVID-19. Study-wide background: Collection of acute and convalescent COVID-19 samples took place in the United States, Italy and Spain.

This clone was seen a few times. Trimming at V came to 10 bases and at J to 6 bases, leaving 15 bases not matched to a gene. This CDR3 is built from 15 residues. CDR1 is ENHRY, CDR2 SYGVKD, per germline. In the study's own analysis: Reference gene primer amplification gave estimated nucleated cell counts. The protocol was immunoSEQ multiplex PCR, while the TCRdb copy is restricted to in-frame clones and leaves out a portion. D and trimming come from the DNA, and the V and J calls and clone size come from that table. Of tens of thousands of clones listed, about 83% are singletons. Sequencing was performed on peripheral blood. The chain recombines TRBV10-3 with TRBJ2-7, with TRBD1 matching 10 bases. This TCR derives from a woman of 80 years or more with acute or convalescent COVID-19. In DNA, the CDR3 is TGTGCCACCAACGCCGGGACAGGGGAATTGTTCGAGCAGTACTTC. It encodes CATNAGTGELFEQYF.